The 28 T cell receptor beta chains below were found in one sample sequenced in a study of T cells in Graves' hyperthyroidism and ophthalmopathy. TCR beta CDR3 regions were amplified from RNA. Researchers ran a first-round RT-PCR on the TCR CDR3 using the HTBI primer set. MiXCR, applied by TCRdb to the multiplex PCR reads, yields one record per CDR3 protein. The data hold hundreds of thousands of distinct CDR3 sequences, with more than 15% observed a single time. Sequencing was performed on blood. The source is a woman aged 18-29 years with Graves' hyperthyroidism.

The sample holds many counts of this clonotype. This chain uses TRBV4-1 with TRBJ1-5; D remains unclear. With 3 bases removed from V and 1 base from J, the gap between germline ends came to 10 bases. CDR3 size: 15 residues. Germline V gives CDR1 MGHRA, CDR2 YSYEKL. The CDR3 sequence is CASSHPRVSNQPQHF. CDR3 DNA: TGCGCCAGCAGCCACCCCCGTGTGAGCAATCAGCCCCAGCATTTT.

This clonotype was recorded at least ten times. The V and J genes are TRBV13 and TRBJ2-3; D remains ambiguous. The CDR3 has 13 residues. With 1 base removed from V and 3 bases from J, the gap between germline ends came to 5 bases. Germline V gene data show CDR1 as PRHDT and CDR2 as FYEKMQ (reference sequence). Written as DNA, the CDR3 is TGTGCCAGCAGCTTAGCGAGGACAGATACGCAGTATTTT. This translates into CASSLARTDTQYF.

This clonotype has ten or more counts. Given a much more abundant clone one base away, this may be a read error. The chain has TRBV20-1 and TRBJ2-5; a possible D gene is TRBD2 (6 bases). CDR1 is DFQATT and CDR2 is SNEGSKA in the germline V gene (reference sequence). The CDR3 length is 12 residues. V was pared by 1 base and J by 4 bases, with 7 bases between. The CDR3 loop is CSARVGGETQYF. The CDR3 nucleotides are TGCAGTGCTAGAGTGGGGGGAGAGACCCAGTACTTC.

This clonotype was recorded many times. The chain couples TRBV18 to TRBJ1-3, with 7 bases lining up with TRBD1. After removal of 4 bases from V and 0 bases from J, the junction contained 6 bases not matched to a gene. CDR1 KGHSH and CDR2 LQKENI come from the germline V gene. CDR3 length: 16 amino acids. In DNA, the CDR3 is TGTGCCAGCTCACGGGGACAGTCGAGCTCTGGAAACACCATATATTTT. It yields the protein CASSRGQSSSGNTIYF.

This clonotype was recorded many times. The J gene is TRBJ1-2, the V gene TRBV19; D perhaps matches TRBD1 (5 bases). The ends were cut back, 6 bases at V and 6 bases at J, with 20 bases in the middle. Germline loops: CDR1 LNHDA, CDR2 SQIVND (reference sequence). This CDR3 has 15 residues. The CDR3 protein is CASRTTSGAEDGYTF. CDR3 in DNA: TGTGCCAGTAGAACAACGAGCGGGGCGGAGGATGGCTACACCTTC.

This clonotype came up many times. This chain uses TRBV2 with TRBJ2-5; 8 nucleotides line up with TRBD2. The CDR3 covers 15 residues. Germline-derived CDR1 and CDR2 are SNHLY and FYNNEI. V lost 4 bases, J lost 2 bases, and 6 bases stayed unmatched. CDR3 region: CASSGRVAGQETQYF. CDR3 coding DNA: TGTGCCAGCAGTGGAAGGGTAGCGGGGCAAGAGACCCAGTACTTC.

This clonotype was seen repeatedly, ten times or more. The chain recombines TRBV30 with TRBJ1-2; D gene unclear. The germline CDR1 and CDR2 sequences are GTSNPN and SVGIG (reference sequence). The ends were cut back, 4 bases at V and 8 bases at J, with 11 bases in the middle. CDR3 length equals 11 residues. The DNA for the CDR3 is TGTGCCTGGACCGCGGGGAGCGGCTACACCTTC. Protein sequence: CAWTAGSGYTF.

Ten or more counts support this clonotype. This rearrangement joins TRBV11-2 to TRBJ2-7; D is uncertain. Per the germline V gene, CDR1 is SGHAT and CDR2 is FQNNGV. The V end was cut by 0 bases, the J end by 5 bases, with 11 bases between. The CDR3 sequence is 14 residues long. DNA for the CDR3: TGTGCCAGCAGCTTAGAAAGGGATCGCGACGAGCAGTACTTC. This sequence encodes CASSLERDRDEQYF.

This clonotype was seen many times. This chain links TRBV6-5 with TRBJ1-2; 8 bases agree with TRBD1. CDR1 and CDR2 from the germline V gene are MNHEY and SVGAGI. The ends lost 4 bases at V and 6 bases at J; junction bases unmatched: 7. The length of the CDR3 is 14 residues. The CDR3 spells CASSWDRTRNGYTF. In DNA form, the CDR3 reads TGTGCCAGCAGTTGGGACAGGACGCGCAATGGCTACACCTTC.

At least ten counts were recorded for this clonotype. The genes are TRBV27 and TRBJ2-2, with D perhaps matching TRBD2 (5 bases). Germline CDR1 reads MNHEY; CDR2 reads SMNVEV (reference sequence). This CDR3 has 13 amino acids. V dropped 6 bases and J dropped 8 bases, with 13 bases sitting between them. In nucleotides, the CDR3 is TGTGCCAGCAGGCCATCTAGCTCTGGGGAGCTGTTTTTT. This translates into CASRPSSSGELFF.

This clonotype has a count of ten or more. The rearrangement uses TRBV27 and TRBJ2-4, with D unresolved. The V gene lost 5 bases and the J gene lost 0 bases, with 11 bases spanning the gap. The CDR3 covers 15 residues. The germline gives CDR1 MNHEY, CDR2 SMNVEV (reference sequence). This chain's CDR3 is CASSPTSLAKNIQYF. CDR3 coding DNA: TGTGCCAGCAGTCCTACTTCCCTAGCCAAAAACATTCAGTACTTC.

There are many counts of this clonotype. V gene TRBV5-1 combines with J gene TRBJ1-2; the match to TRBD1 covers 7 bases. Germline CDR1 SGHRS, CDR2 YFSETQ. This CDR3 is built from 14 residues. V lost 4 bases, J lost 7 bases, and 10 bases stayed unmatched. As DNA, the CDR3 is TGCGCCAGCAGCCTTGGGACAGACGGATTTGGCTACACCTTC. Residues: CASSLGTDGFGYTF. The complete variable domain, with remaining parts taken from reference TRBV5-1 and TRBJ1-2, reads KAGVTQTPRYLIKTRGQQVTLSCSPISGHRSVSWYQQTPGQGLQFLFEYFSETQRNKGNFPGRFSGRQFSNSRSEMNVSTLELGDSALYLCASSLGTDGFGYTFGSGTRLTVV.

This rearrangement joins TRBV4-2 to TRBJ2-5; D is ambiguous. CDR1 and CDR2 from the germline V gene are LGHNA and YNFKEQ. The length of the CDR3 is 15 residues. V was cut by 0 bases and J by 0 bases, with 8 bases left in between. CDR3 sequence reads: CASSQDSTHQETQYF. CDR3 DNA sequence: TGTGCCAGCAGCCAAGATTCGACCCACCAAGAGACCCAGTACTTC.

In this sample, this clonotype turned up a few times. The chain uses TRBV18 and TRBJ1-2; 8 nucleotides align to TRBD1. Per the germline V gene, CDR1 is KGHSH and CDR2 is LQKENI. CDR3 length equals 16 residues. Germline trimming cut 2 bases from V and 3 bases from J; bases unmatched to any gene: 8. CDR3 loop: CASSPTRQGADYGYTF. CDR3 DNA sequence: TGTGCCAGCTCACCAACTAGGCAGGGGGCTGACTATGGCTACACCTTC.

In this sample, this clonotype turned up many times. The rearrangement joins TRBV28 to TRBJ1-6; possibly TRBD1 for D (6 bases). Germline assignment: CDR1 MDHEN and CDR2 SYDVKM. The ends were cut back, 3 bases at V and 6 bases at J, with 12 bases in the middle. The CDR3 runs 15 residues. For the CDR3, the DNA is TGTGCCAGCAGTTTGGTAGGGGGACCTAATTCACCCCTCCACTTT. As protein: CASSLVGGPNSPLHF.

As concerns this clonotype: This clone may be a read error of a much larger clone one base away. J is TRBJ2-1 and V is TRBV4-2; D unclear. V gave up 2 bases and J gave up 3 bases, with 8 bases separating them. The CDR3 has 14 amino acids. In germline, CDR1 is LGHNA, CDR2 YNFKEQ. CDR3 in amino acids: CASSQSWGYNEQFF. The CDR3 DNA sequence: TGTGCCAGCAGCCAAAGCTGGGGCTACAATGAGCAGTTCTTC.

This clonotype was found many times. The CDR3 spells CAWSSWSYGYTF. CDR3 nucleotides: TGTGCCTGGAGTAGTTGGTCCTATGGCTACACCTTC. The chain joins TRBV30 to TRBJ1-2; unclear D gene. The CDR3 consists of 12 residues. The V gene's germline CDR1 is GTSNPN and CDR2 SVGIG (reference sequence). Trimming removed 2 bases from V and 4 bases from J, with 8 bases in between.

This clonotype occurred many times. The CDR3 here is CASSDQSPYGYTF. CDR3 DNA sequence: TGTGCCAGCAGTGACCAGAGCCCCTATGGCTACACCTTC. The V and J genes are TRBV6-1 and TRBJ1-2; D not resolved. Germline V lookup: CDR1 MNHNS, CDR2 SASEGT. The CDR3 extends over 13 amino acids. V lost 3 bases and J 4 bases, leaving 9 bases between the germline ends.

The chain joins TRBV9 to TRBJ2-1, with D tentatively TRBD1 (6 bases). Germline loops: CDR1 SGDLS, CDR2 YYNGEE. CDR3 length: 17 residues. The germline V and J ends were trimmed by 0 bases and 5 bases, with 18 bases remaining between them. CDR3: CASSVDPREGGHNEQFF. The CDR3 region has the DNA TGTGCCAGCAGCGTAGATCCAAGGGAAGGGGGACACAATGAGCAGTTCTTC.

This chain links TRBV27 with TRBJ1-1, with D tentatively TRBD1 (6 bases). V was pared by 5 bases and J by 1 base, with 14 bases between. This CDR3 contains 15 residues. Germline loops: CDR1 MNHEY, CDR2 SMNVEV (reference sequence). CDR3 region: CASSRRTGRNTEAFF. CDR3 DNA sequence: TGTGCCAGCAGTCGACGAACAGGGAGGAACACTGAAGCTTTCTTT.

V gene TRBV27 combines with J gene TRBJ2-7; a weak D match, TRBD2 (5 bases). CDR1 MNHEY and CDR2 SMNVEV come from the germline V gene (reference sequence). This CDR3 contains 15 residues. Trimming removed 6 bases at V and 2 bases at J, with 17 bases between. This CDR3 reads CASRGFDGIPYEQYF. In nucleotides, the CDR3 is TGTGCCAGCAGGGGGTTTGACGGGATCCCCTACGAGCAGTACTTC.

There are many counts of this clonotype. The chain employs TRBV4-1 and TRBJ2-3; D may be TRBD1 (6 bases). Germline CDR1 MGHRA, CDR2 YSYEKL. V was clipped by 4 bases and J by 1 base, with 12 bases between them. There are 15 residues in the CDR3. The CDR3 nucleotides read TGCGCCAGCAGCCCGGCCCCAGGGGGCACAGATACGCAGTATTTT. This gives the protein CASSPAPGGTDTQYF.

This clonotype was counted many times. This chain connects TRBV14 to TRBJ2-3; D perhaps matches TRBD1 (5 bases). CDR1 and CDR2 from the germline V gene are SGHDN and FVKESK. This CDR3 has 15 amino acids. Trimming pared 0 bases from V and 5 bases from J, leaving 12 bases between. The CDR3 coding sequence is TGTGCCAGCAGCCAAGACCAGCAGGGCCAAGATACGCAGTATTTT. It codes for CASSQDQQGQDTQYF. Full variable domain (outside the CDR3, taken from reference TRBV14 and TRBJ2-3): EAGVTQFPSHSVIEKGQTVTLRCDPISGHDNLYWYRRVMGKEIKFLLHFVKESKQDESGMPNNRFLAERTGGTYSTLKVQPAELEDSGVYFCASSQDQQGQDTQYFGPGTRLTVL.

The chain recombines TRBV19 with TRBJ1-4, with D possibly TRBD1 on 5 matching bases. Germline values: CDR1 LNHDA, CDR2 SQIVND (reference sequence). Trimming took off 3 bases at V and 0 bases at J, with 11 bases between the two ends. The CDR3 loop spans 16 amino acids. The CDR3 region has the DNA TGTGCCAGTAGTATGATGAGGGGCCCAACTAATGAAAAACTGTTTTTT. It yields the protein CASSMMRGPTNEKLFF.

This clonotype was seen ten or more times. J is TRBJ2-1 and V is TRBV19; D remains ambiguous. The V end was cut by 3 bases, the J end by 6 bases, with 15 bases between. Germline V gene lookup returns CDR1 LNHDA and CDR2 SQIVND (reference sequence). The CDR3 runs 15 residues. CDR3 in amino acids: CASSIDNQRRNEQFF. The CDR3 DNA reads as TGTGCCAGTAGTATCGACAACCAGAGACGCAATGAGCAGTTCTTC.

This clonotype was observed at least ten times. V usage is TRBV10-3 and J usage is TRBJ2-5; 13 positions agree with TRBD2. The CDR3 sequence is 14 residues long. Per the germline V gene, CDR1 is ENHRY and CDR2 is SYGVKD. The V and J ends lost 10 bases and 5 bases, in that order; junction bases with no gene match: 7. CDR3 region: CATGLAGEWETQYF. The CDR3 nucleotides read TGTGCCACTGGACTAGCGGGAGAGTGGGAGACCCAGTACTTC.

This clonotype occurred many times. The chain carries TRBV12-3 or TRBV12-4 and TRBJ2-7; perhaps TRBD2 as D (6 bases). This CDR3 is built from 13 residues. The V end lost 3 bases, the J end lost 5 bases, and 11 bases lay between the germline ends. CDR3 nucleotides: TGTGCCAGCAGTTTTCGACTAGGTCACGAGCAGTACTTC. Translation gives CASSFRLGHEQYF.

This sequence joins TRBV7-9 and TRBJ2-1, with 8 bases fitting TRBD2. J gave up 8 bases and V 5 bases, and 5 bases lay outside the gene matches. CDR3 length: 13 amino acids. Germline loops: CDR1 SEHNR, CDR2 FQNEAQ (reference sequence). CDR3 loop: CASSAGGFHEQFF. The CDR3 DNA reads as TGTGCCAGCAGCGCGGGGGGATTTCATGAGCAGTTCTTC.